This T cell receptor beta chain is from a study of blood T cell repertoires in COVID-19. About the study: Samples representing acute and convalescent COVID-19 were sourced from the United States, Italy and Spain. In each case, the material was cDNA or gDNA derived from T cells, B-cell-depleted T cells, or PBMCs.

Germline V gene data show CDR1 as SGDLS and CDR2 as YYNGEE. The CDR3 length is 15 residues. V lost 3 bases to trimming and J lost 9 bases; unmatched junction nucleotides: 11. Methods used by the authors: How many nucleated cells were present was estimated from reference gene primer amplification. This table comes from immunoSEQ multiplex PCR, and its TCRdb copy is limited to in-frame clones, with some not included. V and J calls and clone size are as listed in that table; D and trimming were resolved from the DNA. The sample contains about 160,000 clones, 70% to 90% of which appear only once. Input material: peripheral blood. This sequence was found in a man in his 60s with acute or convalescent COVID-19. The chain employs TRBV9 and TRBJ2-1; TRBD2 agrees at 8 bases. Here the CDR3 DNA reads TGTGCCAGCAGCGCCGGACTAGCCCAGGACGGTGAGCAGTTCTTC. Translating gives CASSAGLAQDGEQFF.